In its sample, the clone carrying this T cell receptor beta chain was seen once. The data derive from a study of shared clonotypes between healthy human individuals. The length of the CDR3 is 16 residues. CDR1 is MNHNY and CDR2 is SVGAGI in the germline V gene (reference sequence). The trim removed 2 bases at V and 3 bases at J, leaving 9 bases unmatched. This table comes from immunoSEQ multiplex PCR, and its TCRdb copy is limited to in-frame clones, with some not included. Of over a million clones listed, about 75% are singletons. The receptor comes from a man aged 18 to 35 in good health. The rearrangement links TRBV6-6 to TRBJ2-7; 8 bases agree with TRBD1. Material: memory CD4+ T cells sorted from blood. Subset of the sample: CD45RA-negative fraction. The CDR3 DNA is TGTGCCAGCAGTTACGGGCTCCAGGGGGCTTACTACGAGCAGTACTTC. Translation gives CASSYGLQGAYYEQYF.